The T cell receptor beta chain under discussion was sequenced for a study of blood T cell repertoires in COVID-19. Across the study: PBMCs, B-cell-depleted T cells, or T cells were the source of the cDNA or gDNA that made up the material.

Sequenced by immunoSEQ multiplex PCR; TCRdb stores in-frame clones only, minus some. This sample yields under 65,000 clones, of which approximately 90% are seen a single time; about 3.4% belongs to the top ten. The table lists this clone with a few counts. This CDR3 has 15 residues. Deletions cut 5 bases from V and 2 bases from J, with 13 bases between. Per germline, CDR1 LNHDA and CDR2 SQIVND (reference sequence). What was sequenced was peripheral blood. The receptor was isolated from a man aged 50 to 60 with acute or convalescent COVID-19. The V gene is TRBV19, the J gene TRBJ1-5; D possibly corresponds to TRBD1 (6 bases). In nucleotides, the CDR3 is TGTGCCAGTAGTGGCTTTGGGGGCGGCAATCAGCCCCAGCATTTT. Protein product: CASSGFGGGNQPQHF.